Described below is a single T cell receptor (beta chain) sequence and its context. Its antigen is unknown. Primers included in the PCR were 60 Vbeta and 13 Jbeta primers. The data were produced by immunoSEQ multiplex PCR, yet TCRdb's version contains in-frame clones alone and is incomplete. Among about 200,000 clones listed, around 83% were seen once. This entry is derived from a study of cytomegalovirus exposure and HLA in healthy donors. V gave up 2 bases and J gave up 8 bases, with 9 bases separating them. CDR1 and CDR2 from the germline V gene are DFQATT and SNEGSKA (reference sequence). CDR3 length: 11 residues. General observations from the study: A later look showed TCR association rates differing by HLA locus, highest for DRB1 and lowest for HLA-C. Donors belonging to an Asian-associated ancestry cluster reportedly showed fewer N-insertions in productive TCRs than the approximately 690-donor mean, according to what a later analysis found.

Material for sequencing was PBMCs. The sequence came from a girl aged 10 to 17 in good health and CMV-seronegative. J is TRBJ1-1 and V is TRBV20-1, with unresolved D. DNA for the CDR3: TGCAGTGCTAGAAACGACTTGGAAGCTTTCTTT. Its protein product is CSARNDLEAFF.